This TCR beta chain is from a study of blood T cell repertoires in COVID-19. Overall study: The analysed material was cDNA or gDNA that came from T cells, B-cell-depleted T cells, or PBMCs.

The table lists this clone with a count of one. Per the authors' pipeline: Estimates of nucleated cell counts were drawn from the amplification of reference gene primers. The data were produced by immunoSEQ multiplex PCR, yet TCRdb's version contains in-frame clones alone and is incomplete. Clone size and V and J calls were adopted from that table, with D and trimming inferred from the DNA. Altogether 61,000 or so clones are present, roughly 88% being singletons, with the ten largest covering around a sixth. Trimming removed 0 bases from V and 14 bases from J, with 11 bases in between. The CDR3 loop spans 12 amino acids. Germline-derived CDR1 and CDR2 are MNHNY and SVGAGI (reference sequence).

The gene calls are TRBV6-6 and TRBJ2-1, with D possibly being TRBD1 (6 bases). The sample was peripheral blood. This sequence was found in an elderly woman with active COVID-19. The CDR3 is CASSYSQQGEFF. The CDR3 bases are TGTGCCAGCAGTTACTCTCAACAGGGAGAGTTCTTC.